Listed below are T cell receptor beta chains from one sample, sequenced in a study of CD8 T cells in ankylosing spondylitis. MiXCR, run by TCRdb on the 5' RACE reads, gives a single entry per CDR3 protein. The sample has about 220,000 distinct CDR3 sequences, 6% to 8.5% seen once. Sequencing was performed on blood, either unsorted or a sorted T cell fraction (not recorded which). Every receptor here comes from a male donor with ankylosing spondylitis. CDR3s include the opening cysteine and the closing phenylalanine or tryptophan. The D gene is left open where the match is weak. Some rows mark clone size as missing; the rest say once, few, many or name a class of expanded clone.

v_call: TRBV4-3
clone_size: many
d_call: .
j_call: TRBJ1-1
cdr3_aa: CASSLGTRVNTEAFF
cdr3_nt: TGCGCCAGCAGCCTCGGGACACGGGTGAACACTGAAGCTTTCTTT

v_call: TRBV2
clone_size: many
d_call: TRBD2
j_call: TRBJ2-5
cdr3_aa: CASLAARGGRETQYF
cdr3_nt: TGTGCCAGCTTAGCTGCGCGGGGGGGCCGGGAGACCCAGTACTTC

v_call: TRBV20-1
clone_size: many
d_call: .
j_call: TRBJ1-1
cdr3_aa: CSARGRDTEAFF
cdr3_nt: TGCAGTGCTAGAGGTAGAGACACTGAAGCTTTCTTT

v_call: TRBV4-3
clone_size: many
d_call: .
j_call: TRBJ1-3
cdr3_aa: CASSQDKRSSGNTIYF
cdr3_nt: TGCGCCAGCAGCCAAGATAAACGGAGCTCTGGAAACACCATATATTTT

v_call: TRBV12-3/TRBV12-4
clone_size: many
d_call: TRBD2
j_call: TRBJ2-2
cdr3_aa: CASTPAGFRELFF
cdr3_nt: TGTGCTAGCACCCCAGCGGGATTTCGGGAGCTGTTTTTT

v_call: TRBV6-4
clone_size: many
d_call: .
j_call: TRBJ2-2
cdr3_aa: CASKGPSPTGELFF
cdr3_nt: TGTGCCAGCAAGGGTCCTTCGCCCACCGGGGAGCTGTTTTTT

v_call: TRBV12-3/TRBV12-4
clone_size: many
d_call: .
j_call: TRBJ2-1
cdr3_aa: CASSLMGAQLSYNEQFF
cdr3_nt: TGTGCCAGCAGTTTAATGGGGGCCCAACTCTCCTACAATGAGCAGTTCTTC

v_call: TRBV27
clone_size: many
d_call: TRBD1
j_call: TRBJ1-2
cdr3_aa: CASRHSRGYGYTF
cdr3_nt: TGTGCCAGCAGGCACTCCAGGGGGTACGGCTACACCTTC

v_call: TRBV6-2/TRBV6-3
clone_size: few
d_call: .
j_call: TRBJ2-5
cdr3_aa: CASTPTSESETQYF
cdr3_nt: TGTGCCAGCACCCCCACTAGTGAATCGGAGACCCAGTACTTC

v_call: TRBV27
clone_size: many
d_call: .
j_call: TRBJ1-5
cdr3_aa: CASSLRASNQPQHF
cdr3_nt: TGTGCCAGCAGTTTAAGGGCAAGCAATCAGCCCCAGCATTTT

v_call: TRBV7-9
clone_size: .
d_call: TRBD1
j_call: TRBJ2-7
cdr3_aa: CASSFRDRHYEQYF
cdr3_nt: TGTGCCAGCAGCTTCCGGGACAGGCACTACGAGCAGTACTTC

v_call: TRBV28
clone_size: many
d_call: TRBD1
j_call: TRBJ1-5
cdr3_aa: CASSDRDGTGGGQPQHF
cdr3_nt: TGTGCCAGCAGTGACAGAGACGGGACAGGTGGGGGTCAGCCCCAGCATTTT

v_call: TRBV6-2/TRBV6-3
clone_size: many
d_call: TRBD1
j_call: TRBJ1-2
cdr3_aa: CASSSTPTGLYGYTF
cdr3_nt: TGTGCCAGCAGTTCGACTCCGACAGGGCTATATGGCTACACCTTC

v_call: TRBV7-9
clone_size: many
d_call: .
j_call: TRBJ2-7
cdr3_aa: CASSGRLAYEQYF
cdr3_nt: TGTGCCAGCAGCGGCCGTCTAGCCTACGAGCAGTACTTC

v_call: TRBV29-1
clone_size: many
d_call: .
j_call: TRBJ1-2
cdr3_aa: CSVVGVYGYTF
cdr3_nt: TGCAGCGTGGTGGGGGTATATGGCTACACCTTC

v_call: TRBV28
clone_size: many
d_call: TRBD1
j_call: TRBJ2-7
cdr3_aa: CASSLRDSLREQYF
cdr3_nt: TGTGCCAGCAGTTTAAGGGACAGCCTCAGGGAGCAGTACTTC

v_call: TRBV6-2/TRBV6-3
clone_size: many
d_call: .
j_call: TRBJ1-5
cdr3_aa: CASSSPAYEWHSNQPQHF
cdr3_nt: TGTGCCAGCAGTTCCCCCGCCTATGAATGGCATAGCAATCAGCCCCAGCATTTT

v_call: TRBV6-1
clone_size: many
d_call: TRBD1
j_call: TRBJ1-1
cdr3_aa: CASSEQGQGLYTFF
cdr3_nt: TGTGCCAGCAGCGAGCAGGGACAGGGGCTGTATACCTTCTTT

v_call: TRBV7-6
clone_size: many
d_call: TRBD1
j_call: TRBJ1-4
cdr3_aa: CASSFGRVYRGHEKLFF
cdr3_nt: TGTGCCAGCAGCTTCGGTAGAGTTTACAGGGGGCATGAAAAACTGTTTTTT

v_call: TRBV6-1
clone_size: many
d_call: .
j_call: TRBJ2-7
cdr3_aa: CASKGPSSHEQYF
cdr3_nt: TGTGCCAGCAAGGGCCCAAGTAGCCACGAGCAGTACTTC

v_call: TRBV25-1
clone_size: many
d_call: TRBD2
j_call: TRBJ2-1
cdr3_aa: CASSSSGDYNEQFF
cdr3_nt: TGTGCCAGCAGTTCAAGCGGGGATTACAATGAGCAGTTCTTC

v_call: TRBV7-8
clone_size: many
d_call: .
j_call: TRBJ1-5
cdr3_aa: CASSLLRGPNNQPQHF
cdr3_nt: TGTGCCAGCAGCCTCTTGCGGGGGCCAAACAATCAGCCCCAGCATTTT

v_call: TRBV20-1
clone_size: .
d_call: TRBD2
j_call: TRBJ2-7
cdr3_aa: CCARDIRSGASYEQYF
cdr3_nt: TGCTGTGCTAGAGATATTCGGAGCGGGGCCTCCTACGAGCAGTACTTC

v_call: TRBV4-1
clone_size: many
d_call: .
j_call: TRBJ2-1
cdr3_aa: CASSQGVNNEQFF
cdr3_nt: TGCGCCAGCAGCCAAGGCGTAAACAATGAGCAGTTCTTC

v_call: TRBV10-3
clone_size: many
d_call: .
j_call: TRBJ2-3
cdr3_aa: CAIWRDGTDTQYF
cdr3_nt: TGTGCCATCTGGCGAGACGGCACAGATACGCAGTATTTT

v_call: TRBV6-1
clone_size: many
d_call: .
j_call: TRBJ2-5
cdr3_aa: CASRERGGRETQYF
cdr3_nt: TGTGCCAGCAGGGAAAGAGGGGGGCGGGAGACCCAGTACTTC

v_call: TRBV6-6
clone_size: many
d_call: TRBD2
j_call: TRBJ2-7
cdr3_aa: CAASGLAKNEQYF
cdr3_nt: TGTGCCGCGTCGGGACTAGCGAAGAACGAGCAGTACTTC

v_call: TRBV7-3
clone_size: few
d_call: TRBD1
j_call: TRBJ1-2
cdr3_aa: CASSLTGGQGAKRYF
cdr3_nt: TGTGCCAGCAGCTTAACGGGAGGGCAGGGGGCAAAGAGGTACTTC

v_call: TRBV20-1
clone_size: many
d_call: TRBD1
j_call: TRBJ1-1
cdr3_aa: CSARGQGDTEAFF
cdr3_nt: TGCAGTGCTAGAGGACAGGGGGACACTGAAGCTTTCTTT

v_call: TRBV20-1
clone_size: many
d_call: TRBD1
j_call: TRBJ2-7
cdr3_aa: CSARNLRDRAYEQYF
cdr3_nt: TGCAGTGCTAGAAACCTCCGGGACAGGGCCTACGAGCAGTACTTC

v_call: TRBV28
clone_size: many
d_call: .
j_call: TRBJ2-3
cdr3_aa: CASSWKGSDTQYF
cdr3_nt: TGTGCCAGCAGTTGGAAGGGGTCAGATACGCAGTATTTT

v_call: TRBV4-2
clone_size: many
d_call: .
j_call: TRBJ1-2
cdr3_aa: CASSQKGIYGYTF
cdr3_nt: TGTGCCAGCAGCCAAAAGGGGATCTATGGCTACACCTTC

v_call: TRBV7-9
clone_size: many
d_call: .
j_call: TRBJ2-4
cdr3_aa: CASSFWVAEAKNIQYF
cdr3_nt: TGTGCCAGCAGCTTCTGGGTAGCGGAAGCCAAAAACATTCAGTACTTC

v_call: TRBV6-2/TRBV6-3
clone_size: .
d_call: .
j_call: TRBJ2-1
cdr3_aa: CASSSVRGYNEQFF
cdr3_nt: TGTGCCAGCAGTTCGGTCCGGGGGTACAATGAGCAGTTCTTC

v_call: TRBV7-9
clone_size: .
d_call: TRBD2
j_call: TRBJ2-3
cdr3_aa: CASNDPGAGEDTQYF
cdr3_nt: TGTGCCAGCAACGACCCCGGGGCGGGAGAAGATACGCAGTATTTT

v_call: TRBV19
clone_size: .
d_call: TRBD1
j_call: TRBJ1-1
cdr3_aa: CASFGGQRSTEAFF
cdr3_nt: TGTGCCAGCTTTGGGGGACAGAGGAGTACTGAAGCTTTCTTT

v_call: TRBV6-2/TRBV6-3
clone_size: many
d_call: .
j_call: TRBJ1-5
cdr3_aa: CASSSNWGDVSNQPQHF
cdr3_nt: TGTGCCAGCAGCTCGAACTGGGGAGACGTCAGCAATCAGCCCCAGCATTTT

v_call: TRBV25-1
clone_size: many
d_call: .
j_call: TRBJ1-3
cdr3_aa: CASRQTGSGNTIYF
cdr3_nt: TGTGCCAGCAGACAGACGGGCTCTGGAAACACCATATATTTT

v_call: TRBV27
clone_size: few
d_call: .
j_call: TRBJ1-1
cdr3_aa: CASSLGWDEAFF
cdr3_nt: TGTGCCAGCAGTTTGGGGTGGGATGAAGCTTTCTTT

v_call: TRBV4-1
clone_size: many
d_call: .
j_call: TRBJ2-3
cdr3_aa: CASSHGGIDTQYF
cdr3_nt: TGCGCCAGCAGCCATGGGGGAATCGATACGCAGTATTTT

v_call: TRBV28
clone_size: many
d_call: .
j_call: TRBJ2-2
cdr3_aa: CASSFPGSRDGELFF
cdr3_nt: TGTGCCAGCAGTTTTCCCGGTTCGCGGGACGGAGAGCTGTTTTTT

v_call: TRBV7-2
clone_size: many
d_call: .
j_call: TRBJ1-3
cdr3_aa: CASSSGGFAGNTIYF
cdr3_nt: TGTGCCAGCAGCTCGGGGGGGTTCGCGGGAAACACCATATATTTT

v_call: TRBV4-3
clone_size: few
d_call: TRBD1
j_call: TRBJ1-2
cdr3_aa: CASSPGQGGYGYTF
cdr3_nt: TGCGCCAGCAGCCCCGGACAGGGGGGCTATGGCTACACCTTC

v_call: TRBV24-1
clone_size: many
d_call: TRBD1
j_call: TRBJ2-5
cdr3_aa: CATSDRGQGGETQYF
cdr3_nt: TGTGCCACCAGTGATCGGGGACAGGGGGGAGAGACCCAGTACTTC

v_call: TRBV7-8
clone_size: many
d_call: .
j_call: TRBJ2-7
cdr3_aa: CASSSNWEQYF
cdr3_nt: TGTGCCAGCAGCTCCAATTGGGAGCAGTACTTC

v_call: TRBV7-9
clone_size: many
d_call: TRBD2
j_call: TRBJ2-3
cdr3_aa: CASSGLLGLAANYF
cdr3_nt: TGTGCCAGCAGCGGCTTATTGGGACTAGCGGCCAACTATTTT

v_call: TRBV11-1
clone_size: many
d_call: .
j_call: TRBJ1-1
cdr3_aa: CASSPRGQVSQRDTEAFF
cdr3_nt: TGTGCCAGCAGCCCTCGGGGGCAGGTCTCCCAAAGGGACACTGAAGCTTTCTTT

v_call: TRBV19
clone_size: few
d_call: TRBD2
j_call: TRBJ2-2
cdr3_aa: CASSMITAGPNTGELFF
cdr3_nt: TGTGCCAGTAGTATGATAACAGCGGGGCCGAACACCGGGGAGCTGTTTTTT

v_call: TRBV6-1
clone_size: few
d_call: TRBD2
j_call: TRBJ2-7
cdr3_aa: CASREAGRSYEQYF
cdr3_nt: TGTGCCAGCAGAGAAGCGGGAAGGTCCTACGAGCAGTACTTC

v_call: TRBV7-6
clone_size: .
d_call: TRBD1
j_call: TRBJ1-1
cdr3_aa: CASSFWTGDTEAFF
cdr3_nt: TGTGCCAGCAGCTTCTGGACAGGGGACACTGAAGCTTTCTTT

v_call: TRBV10-3
clone_size: many
d_call: TRBD1
j_call: TRBJ1-1
cdr3_aa: CAISSRGEAFF
cdr3_nt: TGTGCCATCAGCAGCAGGGGGGAAGCTTTCTTT

v_call: TRBV4-1
clone_size: few
d_call: TRBD2
j_call: TRBJ2-7
cdr3_aa: CASSQMVAGGPIYEQYF
cdr3_nt: TGCGCCAGCAGCCAGATGGTAGCGGGAGGACCCATCTACGAGCAGTACTTC